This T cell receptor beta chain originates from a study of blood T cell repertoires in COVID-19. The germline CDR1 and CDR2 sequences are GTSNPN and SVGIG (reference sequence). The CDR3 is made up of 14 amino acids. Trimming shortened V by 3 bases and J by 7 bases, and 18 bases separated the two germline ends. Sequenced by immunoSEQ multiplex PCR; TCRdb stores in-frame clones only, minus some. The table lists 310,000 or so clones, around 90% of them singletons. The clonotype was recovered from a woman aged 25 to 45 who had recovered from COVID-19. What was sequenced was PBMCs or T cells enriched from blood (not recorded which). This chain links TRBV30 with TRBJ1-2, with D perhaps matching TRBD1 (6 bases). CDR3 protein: CAWRAPGAASGYTF. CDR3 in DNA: TGTGCCTGGAGGGCCCCAGGGGCGGCATCTGGCTACACCTTC.